This TCR beta chain was sequenced for a study of response to subunit inactivated influenza vaccine. MiXCR, applied by TCRdb to the RT-PCR reads, yields one record per CDR3 protein. The data hold roughly 500,000 distinct CDR3 sequences, with approximately 15% observed a single time. This CDR3 spans 16 amino acids. Germline V gene sequence: CDR1 MDHEN, CDR2 SYDVKM. Trimming at V came to 6 bases and at J to 2 bases, leaving 10 bases not matched to a gene. Here the sequenced sample was CD4+ T cells sorted from PBMCs, taken about 24 months after vaccination. This receptor was identified in a man between 50 and 75 years old who received an inactivated influenza vaccine. The rearrangement joins TRBV28 to TRBJ2-1; 7 bases are shared with TRBD2. The CDR3 DNA sequence: TGTGCCAGCAGAGCTGCAGCGGGACTTCCCTACAATGAGCAGTTCTTC. This encodes CASRAAAGLPYNEQFF.